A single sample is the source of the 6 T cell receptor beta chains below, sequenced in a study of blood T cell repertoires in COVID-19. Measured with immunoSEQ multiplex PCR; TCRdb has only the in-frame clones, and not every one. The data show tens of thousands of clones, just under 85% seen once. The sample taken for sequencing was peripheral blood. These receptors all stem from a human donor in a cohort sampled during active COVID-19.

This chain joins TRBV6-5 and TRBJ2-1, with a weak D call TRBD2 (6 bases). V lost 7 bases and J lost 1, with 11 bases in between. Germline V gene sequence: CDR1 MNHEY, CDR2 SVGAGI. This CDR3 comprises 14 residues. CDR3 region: CASMEGPSYNEQFF. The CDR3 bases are TGTGCCAGCATGGAGGGGCCGTCCTACAATGAGCAGTTCTTC.

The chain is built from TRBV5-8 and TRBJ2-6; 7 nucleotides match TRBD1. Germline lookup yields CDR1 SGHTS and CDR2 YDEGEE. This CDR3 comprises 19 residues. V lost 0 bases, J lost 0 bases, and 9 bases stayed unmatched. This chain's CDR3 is CASSLARTGSSSGANVLTF. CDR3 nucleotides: TGTGCCAGCAGCTTGGCCCGGACAGGCTCCAGCTCTGGGGCCAACGTCCTGACTTTC.

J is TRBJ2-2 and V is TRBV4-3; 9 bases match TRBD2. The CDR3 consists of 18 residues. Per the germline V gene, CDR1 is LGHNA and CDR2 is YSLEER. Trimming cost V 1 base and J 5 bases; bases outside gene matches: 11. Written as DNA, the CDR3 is TGCGCCAGCAGCCAAGGAGCGGGGGGCGTCAAAGTTACCGGGGAGCTGTTTTTT. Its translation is CASSQGAGGVKVTGELFF.

The CDR3 DNA is TGTGCCAGCAGCTTAACATCCGAGAACACTGAAGCTTTCTTT. This translates into CASSLTSENTEAFF. The chain combines TRBV7-9 with TRBJ1-1; D gene uncertain. From germline, CDR1 is SEHNR and CDR2 FQNEAQ (reference sequence). The germline V and J ends were trimmed by 2 bases and 1 base, with 8 bases remaining between them. The CDR3 spans 14 residues.

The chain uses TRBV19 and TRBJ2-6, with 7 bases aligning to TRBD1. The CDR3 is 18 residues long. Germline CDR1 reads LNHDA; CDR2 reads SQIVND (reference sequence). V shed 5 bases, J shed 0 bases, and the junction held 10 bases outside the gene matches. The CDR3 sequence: CASSPTGAYVSGANVLTF. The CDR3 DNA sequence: TGTGCCAGTAGTCCAACAGGGGCCTATGTCTCTGGGGCCAACGTCCTGACTTTC.

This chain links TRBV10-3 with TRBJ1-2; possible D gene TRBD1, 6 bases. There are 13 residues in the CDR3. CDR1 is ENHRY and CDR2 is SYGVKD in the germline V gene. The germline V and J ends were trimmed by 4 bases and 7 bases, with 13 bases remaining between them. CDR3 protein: CAISVQGPPGYTF. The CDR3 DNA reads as TGTGCCATCAGTGTACAGGGTCCCCCTGGCTACACCTTC.